This T cell receptor beta chain was obtained from a study of pediatric ulcerative colitis. Overall study context: Under 10 patients showed pancolitis and two showed left-sided colitis.

Data came from immunoSEQ multiplex PCR; TCRdb stores just in-frame clones and leaves some out. Of about 36,000 clones listed, 83% are singletons. As for this clone: The antigen remains undetermined.

Study-wide findings and caveats: A couple of patients had blood samples with substantially reduced template counts. Compared with controls, ulcerative colitis showed greater blood-rectum clone sharing.

Trimming pared 5 bases from V and 0 bases from J, leaving 16 bases between. Germline CDR1 SEHNR, CDR2 FQNEAQ (reference sequence). This CDR3 has 16 amino acids. The J gene is TRBJ2-5, the V gene TRBV7-9; possibly TRBD2 for D (6 bases). This TCR was recovered from a girl aged 5-17 years with moderate ulcerative colitis. Sequenced sample: blood. CDR3: CASSPNMGGYQETQYF. CDR3 nucleotides: TGTGCCAGCAGCCCAAACATGGGGGGTTACCAAGAGACCCAGTACTTC.